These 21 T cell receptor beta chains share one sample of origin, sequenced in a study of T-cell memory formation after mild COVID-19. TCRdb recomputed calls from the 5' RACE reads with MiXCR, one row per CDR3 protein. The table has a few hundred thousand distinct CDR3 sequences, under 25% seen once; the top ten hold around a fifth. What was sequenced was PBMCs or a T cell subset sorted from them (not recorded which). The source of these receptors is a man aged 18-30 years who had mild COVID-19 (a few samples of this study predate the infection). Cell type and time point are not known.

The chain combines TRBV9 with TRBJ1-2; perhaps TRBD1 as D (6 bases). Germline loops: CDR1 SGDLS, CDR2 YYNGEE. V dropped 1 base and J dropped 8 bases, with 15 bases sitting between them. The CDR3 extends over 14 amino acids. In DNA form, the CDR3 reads TGTGCCAGCAGCGTATCACCAGGGGCGGGGGGCTACACCTTC. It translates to CASSVSPGAGGYTF.

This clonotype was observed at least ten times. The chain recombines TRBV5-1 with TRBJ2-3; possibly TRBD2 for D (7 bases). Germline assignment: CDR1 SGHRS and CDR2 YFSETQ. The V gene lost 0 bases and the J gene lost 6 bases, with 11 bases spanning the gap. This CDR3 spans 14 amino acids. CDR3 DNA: TGCGCCAGCAGCTTGGCCTGGGGGGGCGATACGCAGTATTTT. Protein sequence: CASSLAWGGDTQYF. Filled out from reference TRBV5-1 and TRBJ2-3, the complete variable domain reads KAGVTQTPRYLIKTRGQQVTLSCSPISGHRSVSWYQQTPGQGLQFLFEYFSETQRNKGNFPGRFSGRQFSNSRSEMNVSTLELGDSALYLCASSLAWGGDTQYFGPGTRLTVL.

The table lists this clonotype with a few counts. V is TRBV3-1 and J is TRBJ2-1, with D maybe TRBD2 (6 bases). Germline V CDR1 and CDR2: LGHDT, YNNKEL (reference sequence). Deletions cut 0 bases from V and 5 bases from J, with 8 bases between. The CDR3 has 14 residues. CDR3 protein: CASSQDWEDNEQFF. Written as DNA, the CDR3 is TGTGCCAGCAGCCAAGATTGGGAGGACAATGAGCAGTTCTTC.

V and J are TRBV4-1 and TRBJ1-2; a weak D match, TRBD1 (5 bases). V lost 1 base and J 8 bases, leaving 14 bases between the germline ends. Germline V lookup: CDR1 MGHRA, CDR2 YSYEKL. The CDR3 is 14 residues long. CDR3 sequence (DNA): TGCGCCAGCAGCCAAGTAGCGCAGGGCAGCGGCTACACCTTC. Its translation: CASSQVAQGSGYTF.

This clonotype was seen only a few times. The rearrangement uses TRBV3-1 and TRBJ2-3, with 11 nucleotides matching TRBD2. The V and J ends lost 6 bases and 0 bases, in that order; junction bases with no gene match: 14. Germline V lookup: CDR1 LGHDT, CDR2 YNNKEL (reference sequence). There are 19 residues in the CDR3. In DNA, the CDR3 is TGTGCCAGCAGTTACCCCCTAGCGGGGGGAAGCTATAGCACAGATACGCAGTATTTT. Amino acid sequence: CASSYPLAGGSYSTDTQYF.

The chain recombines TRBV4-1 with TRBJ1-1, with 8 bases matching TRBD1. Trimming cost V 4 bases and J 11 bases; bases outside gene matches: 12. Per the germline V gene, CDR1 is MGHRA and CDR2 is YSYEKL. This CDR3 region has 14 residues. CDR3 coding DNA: TGCGCCAGCAGCCCCCGCCCAAAACAGGGGGACGCTTTCTTT. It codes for CASSPRPKQGDAFF.

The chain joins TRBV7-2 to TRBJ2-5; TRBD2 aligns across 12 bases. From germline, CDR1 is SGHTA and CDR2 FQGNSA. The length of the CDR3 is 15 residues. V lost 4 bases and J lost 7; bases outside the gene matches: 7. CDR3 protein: CASSSELAGGGTQYF. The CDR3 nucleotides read TGTGCCAGCAGCTCCGAACTAGCGGGGGGTGGGACCCAGTACTTC.

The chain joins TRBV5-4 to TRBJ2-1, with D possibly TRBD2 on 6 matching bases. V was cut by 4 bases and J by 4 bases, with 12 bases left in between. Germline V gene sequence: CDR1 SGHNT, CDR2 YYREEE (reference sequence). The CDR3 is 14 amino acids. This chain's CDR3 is CASSRRGWYNEQFF. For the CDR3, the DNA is TGTGCCAGCAGCCGGCGGGGATGGTACAATGAGCAGTTCTTC.

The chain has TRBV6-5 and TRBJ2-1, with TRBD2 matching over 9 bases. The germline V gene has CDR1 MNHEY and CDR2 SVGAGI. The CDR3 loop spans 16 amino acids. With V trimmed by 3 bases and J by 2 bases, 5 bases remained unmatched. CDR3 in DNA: TGTGCCAGCAGTTATCGACTAGCGGTAACCTACAATGAGCAGTTCTTC. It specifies CASSYRLAVTYNEQFF.

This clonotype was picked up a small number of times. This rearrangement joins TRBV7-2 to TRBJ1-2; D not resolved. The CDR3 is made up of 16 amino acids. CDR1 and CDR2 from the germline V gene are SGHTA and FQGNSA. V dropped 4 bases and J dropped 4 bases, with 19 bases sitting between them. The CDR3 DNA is TGTGCCAGCAGCTCCGAATTCAGCTTGCTACGCTATGGCTACACCTTC. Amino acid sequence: CASSSEFSLLRYGYTF.

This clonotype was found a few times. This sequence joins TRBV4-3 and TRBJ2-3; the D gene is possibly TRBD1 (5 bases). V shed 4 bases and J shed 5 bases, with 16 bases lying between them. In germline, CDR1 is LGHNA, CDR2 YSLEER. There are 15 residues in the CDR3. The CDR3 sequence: CASSPREGRLDTQYF. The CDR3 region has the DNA TGCGCCAGCAGCCCCAGGGAAGGCAGGCTAGATACGCAGTATTTT.

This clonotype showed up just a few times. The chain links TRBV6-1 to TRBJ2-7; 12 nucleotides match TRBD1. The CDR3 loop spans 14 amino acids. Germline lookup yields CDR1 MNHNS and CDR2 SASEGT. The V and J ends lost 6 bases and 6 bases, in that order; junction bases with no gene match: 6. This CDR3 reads CASSIGTGGAEQYF. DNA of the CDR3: TGTGCCAGCAGCATCGGGACAGGGGGCGCCGAGCAGTACTTC.

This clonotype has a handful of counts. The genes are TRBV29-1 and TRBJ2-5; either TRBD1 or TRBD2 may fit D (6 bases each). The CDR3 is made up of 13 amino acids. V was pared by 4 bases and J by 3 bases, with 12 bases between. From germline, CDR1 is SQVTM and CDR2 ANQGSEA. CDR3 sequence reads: CSVVRGAEETQYF. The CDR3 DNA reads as TGCAGCGTTGTGAGGGGGGCGGAAGAGACCCAGTACTTC.

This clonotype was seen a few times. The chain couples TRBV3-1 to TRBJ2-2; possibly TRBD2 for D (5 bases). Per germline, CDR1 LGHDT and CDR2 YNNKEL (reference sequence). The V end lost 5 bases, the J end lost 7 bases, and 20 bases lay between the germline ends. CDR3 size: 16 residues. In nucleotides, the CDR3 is TGTGCCAGCAGCGATATTTTGACCGGGAATATCGGGGAGCTGTTTTTT. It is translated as CASSDILTGNIGELFF.

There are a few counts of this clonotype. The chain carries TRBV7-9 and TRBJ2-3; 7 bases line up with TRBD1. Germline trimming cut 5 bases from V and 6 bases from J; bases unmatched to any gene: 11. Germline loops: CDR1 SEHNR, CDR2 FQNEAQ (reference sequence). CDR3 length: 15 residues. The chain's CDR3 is CASSPGQTYRDTQYF. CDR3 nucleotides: TGTGCCAGCAGCCCGGGACAGACCTATAGGGATACGCAGTATTTT.

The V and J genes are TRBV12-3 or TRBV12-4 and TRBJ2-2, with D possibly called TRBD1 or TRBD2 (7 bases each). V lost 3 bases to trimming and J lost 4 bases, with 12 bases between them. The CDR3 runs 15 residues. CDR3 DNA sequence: TGTGCCAGCAGTTTCCCCAGGGGGGGCACCGGGGAGCTGTTTTTT. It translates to CASSFPRGGTGELFF.

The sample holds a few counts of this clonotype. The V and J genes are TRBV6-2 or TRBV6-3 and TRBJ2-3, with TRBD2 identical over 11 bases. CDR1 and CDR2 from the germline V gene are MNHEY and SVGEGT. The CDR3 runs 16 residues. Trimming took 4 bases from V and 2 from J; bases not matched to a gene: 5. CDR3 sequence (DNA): TGTGCCAGCAGTTTCTTGACTAGCGGGGACACAGATACGCAGTATTTT. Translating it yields CASSFLTSGDTDTQYF.

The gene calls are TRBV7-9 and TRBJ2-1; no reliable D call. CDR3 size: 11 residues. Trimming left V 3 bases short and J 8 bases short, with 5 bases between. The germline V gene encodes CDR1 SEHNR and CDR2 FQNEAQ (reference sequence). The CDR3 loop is CASSFDDEQFF. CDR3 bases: TGTGCCAGCAGCTTCGATGATGAGCAGTTCTTC. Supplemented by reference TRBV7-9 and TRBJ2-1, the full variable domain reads DTGVSQNPRHKITKRGQNVTFRCDPISEHNRLYWYRQTLGQGPEFLTYFQNEAQLEKSRLLSDRFSAERPKGSFSTLEIQRTEQGDSAMYLCASSFDDEQFFGPGTRLTVL.

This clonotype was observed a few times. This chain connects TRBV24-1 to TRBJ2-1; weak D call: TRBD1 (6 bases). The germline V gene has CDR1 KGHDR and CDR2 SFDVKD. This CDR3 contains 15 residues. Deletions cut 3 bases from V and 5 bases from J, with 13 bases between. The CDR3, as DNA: TGTGCCACCAGTGATCCAGGGGTGTCGAACAATGAGCAGTTCTTC. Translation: CATSDPGVSNNEQFF.

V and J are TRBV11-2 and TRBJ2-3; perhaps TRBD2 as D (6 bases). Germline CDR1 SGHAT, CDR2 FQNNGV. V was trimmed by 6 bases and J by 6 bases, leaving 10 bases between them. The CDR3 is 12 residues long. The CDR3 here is CASSWTTDTQYF. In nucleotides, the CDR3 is TGTGCCAGCAGTTGGACTACCGATACGCAGTATTTT.

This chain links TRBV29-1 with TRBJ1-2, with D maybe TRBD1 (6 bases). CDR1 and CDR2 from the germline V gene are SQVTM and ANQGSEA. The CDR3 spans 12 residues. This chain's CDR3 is CSSWTDLYGYTF. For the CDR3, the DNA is TGCAGTTCCTGGACAGATCTCTATGGCTACACCTTC.